The present TCR beta chain was sequenced within a study of blood T cell repertoires in COVID-19. This clone showed up many times. This CDR3 comprises 15 residues. From germline, CDR1 is PRHDT and CDR2 FYEKMQ (reference sequence). V shed 5 bases, J shed 4 bases, and the junction held 8 bases outside the gene matches. Data came from immunoSEQ multiplex PCR; TCRdb stores just in-frame clones and leaves some out. The data contain about 190,000 clones, about four fifths of them singletons. Cohorts were based on clinical histories the participants reported. The sequence came from a woman aged 30 to 39 who had recovered from COVID-19. The sequenced material came from PBMCs or T cells enriched from blood (not recorded which). The rearrangement uses TRBV13 and TRBJ1-3; 7 bases agree with TRBD1. The CDR3 DNA reads as TGTGCCAGCAGCGACCGACAGGGTATGGGAAACACCATATATTTT. It is translated as CASSDRQGMGNTIYF.